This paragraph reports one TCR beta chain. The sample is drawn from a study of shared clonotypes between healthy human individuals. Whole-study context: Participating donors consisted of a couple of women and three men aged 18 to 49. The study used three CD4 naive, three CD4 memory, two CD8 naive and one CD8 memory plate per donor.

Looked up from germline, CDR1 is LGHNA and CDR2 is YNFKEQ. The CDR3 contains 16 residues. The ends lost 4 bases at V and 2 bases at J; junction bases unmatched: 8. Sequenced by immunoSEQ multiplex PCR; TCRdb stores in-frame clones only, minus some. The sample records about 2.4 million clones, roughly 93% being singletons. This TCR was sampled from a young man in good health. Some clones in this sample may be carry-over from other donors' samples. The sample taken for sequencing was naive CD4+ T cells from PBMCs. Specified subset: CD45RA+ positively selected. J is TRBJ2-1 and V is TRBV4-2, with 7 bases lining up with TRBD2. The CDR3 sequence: CASSPSSGAAYNEQFF. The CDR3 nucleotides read TGTGCCAGCAGCCCCTCAAGCGGGGCCGCCTACAATGAGCAGTTCTTC.